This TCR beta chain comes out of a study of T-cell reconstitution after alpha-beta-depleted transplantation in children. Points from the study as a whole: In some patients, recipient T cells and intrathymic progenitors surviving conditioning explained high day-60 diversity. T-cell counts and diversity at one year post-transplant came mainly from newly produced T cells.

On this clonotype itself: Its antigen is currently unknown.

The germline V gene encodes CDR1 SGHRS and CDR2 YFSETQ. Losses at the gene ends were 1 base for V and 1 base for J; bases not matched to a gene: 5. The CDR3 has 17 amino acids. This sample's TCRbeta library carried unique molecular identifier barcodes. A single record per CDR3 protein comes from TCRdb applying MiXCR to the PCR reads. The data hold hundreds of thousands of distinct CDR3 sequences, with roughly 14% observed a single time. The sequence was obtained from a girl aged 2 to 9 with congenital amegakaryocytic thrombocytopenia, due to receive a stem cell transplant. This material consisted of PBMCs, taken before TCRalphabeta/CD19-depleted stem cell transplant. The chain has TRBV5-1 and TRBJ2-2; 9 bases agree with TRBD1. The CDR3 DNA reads TGCGCCAGCAGCTTGATCGGGGGACAGGGGAACACCGGGGAGCTGTTTTTT. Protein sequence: CASSLIGGQGNTGELFF.